The clone carrying this TCR beta chain shows up as medium-sized by frequency. What it recognizes is unknown. These data belong to a study of CXCR3-negative and CXCR3-positive naive CD8 T cells. UMI-labeled TRB cDNA libraries were prepared by 5' RACE. Using the 5' RACE reads, TCRdb records one entry per CDR3 protein without DNA. The specimen's table records around 5,000 distinct CDR3 sequences. Study findings and constraints: CXCR3-positive naive cells had TRB CDR3s that were more hydrophobic than CXCR3-negative naive cells had. Comparably high diversity marked both naive subsets, whereas memory CD8+ cells had much lower diversity. Naive subsets did not differ in surface CD5, and TRB CDR3 properties served to infer TCR strength. With respect to TRBV-TRBJ usage, naive CXCR3-negative and CXCR3-positive cells were similar; memory differed.

Naive CD8+ T cells showed a CD45RO-CCR7+CD27+CD95- phenotype. The origin of this receptor is a human donor in good health. Some clones in this sample may be carry-over from other donors' samples. The sequenced sample consisted of naive CXCR3+ CD8+ T cells from blood. Subset described: CD45RO-CCR7+CD27+CD95- naive CD8+ T cells expressing CXCR3 (TNR3+).

CDR3 residues: CASSLSNEQFF. The chain carries TRBV12-3 or TRBV12-4 and TRBJ2-1. This CDR3 is built from 11 residues.